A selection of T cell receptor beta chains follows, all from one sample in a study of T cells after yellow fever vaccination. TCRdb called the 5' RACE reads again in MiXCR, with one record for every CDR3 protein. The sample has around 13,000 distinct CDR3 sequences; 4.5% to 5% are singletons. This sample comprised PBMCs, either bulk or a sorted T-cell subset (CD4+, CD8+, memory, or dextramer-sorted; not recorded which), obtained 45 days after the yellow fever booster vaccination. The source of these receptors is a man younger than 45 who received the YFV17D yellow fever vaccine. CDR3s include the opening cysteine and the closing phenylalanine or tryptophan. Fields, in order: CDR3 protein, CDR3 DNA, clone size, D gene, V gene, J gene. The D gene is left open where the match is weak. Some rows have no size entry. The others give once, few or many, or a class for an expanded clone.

CASSLFLAEDNEQFF	TGTGCCAGCAGCTTATTTCTAGCTGAGGATAATGAGCAGTTCTTC	many	NA	TRBV7-9	TRBJ2-1
CSVKGLNTEAFF	TGCAGCGTCAAGGGGTTGAACACTGAAGCTTTCTTT	many	NA	TRBV29-1	TRBJ1-1
CASSLAQAGTQYF	TGTGCCAGCAGCTTAGCACAGGCGGGAACCCAGTACTTC	many	NA	TRBV7-2	TRBJ2-5
CASSLGLATYNEQFF	TGTGCCAGCAGCTTGGGACTAGCGACCTACAATGAGCAGTTCTTC	many	TRBD2	TRBV5-6	TRBJ2-1
CASSQSPTGELFF	TGTGCCAGCAGCCAAAGTCCCACCGGGGAGCTGTTTTTT	many	NA	TRBV14	TRBJ2-2
CASSLGSGGSYEQYF	TGTGCCAGCTCCCTAGGGAGCGGGGGTTCCTACGAGCAGTACTTC	many	TRBD2	TRBV18	TRBJ2-7
CASSQFAGLADKETQYF	TGTGCCAGCAGCCAATTTGCCGGACTAGCGGATAAAGAGACCCAGTACTTC	many	TRBD2	TRBV3-1	TRBJ2-5
CASSHTRDGSYEQYF	TGTGCCAGCAGCCACACCCGGGACGGATCCTACGAGCAGTACTTC	many	NA	TRBV4-2	TRBJ2-7
CASGFSFDPYEQFF	TGTGCTAGTGGTTTCAGCTTTGATCCCTATGAGCAGTTCTTC	many	NA	TRBV12-5	TRBJ2-1
CSAPSGRVEADPYEQYF	TGCAGTGCCCCGTCGGGGCGTGTAGAAGCCGATCCCTACGAGCAGTACTTC	many	NA	TRBV20-1	TRBJ2-7
CASTRQEETQYF	TGTGCCAGCACCCGTCAGGAAGAGACCCAGTACTTC	NA	NA	TRBV11-2	TRBJ2-5
CASSQRLGGGVGEQYF	TGCGCCAGCAGCCAACGATTGGGGGGAGGTGTTGGCGAGCAGTACTTC	many	NA	TRBV4-3	TRBJ2-7
CASQPLAKDNQPQHF	TGTGCCAGCCAGCCCCTGGCGAAGGACAATCAGCCCCAGCATTTT	many	NA	TRBV5-8	TRBJ1-5
CASSLAGQGSYEQYF	TGTGCCAGCAGCTTAGCCGGACAGGGGTCCTACGAGCAGTACTTC	many	TRBD1	TRBV5-5	TRBJ2-7
CASSLDRANYGYTF	TGCGCCAGCAGCTTGGACAGGGCCAACTATGGCTACACCTTC	many	NA	TRBV5-1	TRBJ1-2
CASSPRLEHNEQFF	TGTGCCAGCAGCCCCCGGCTCGAGCACAATGAGCAGTTCTTC	many	NA	TRBV12-3/TRBV12-4	TRBJ2-1
CASSYASNYGYTF	TGTGCCAGCAGTTACGCCAGTAACTATGGCTACACCTTC	many	NA	TRBV6-5	TRBJ1-2
CASSLGLLTSMNTEAFF	TGTGCCAGCAGCCTCGGGCTCCTCACCTCCATGAACACTGAAGCTTTCTTT	few	NA	TRBV5-6	TRBJ1-1
CASSLPKQGSGNTIYF	TGTGCCAGCAGCTTACCGAAGCAGGGCTCCGGAAACACCATATATTTT	many	NA	TRBV7-6	TRBJ1-3
CASSFFGGSYNEQFF	TGTGCCAGCAGTTTCTTTGGGGGTTCCTACAATGAGCAGTTCTTC	many	NA	TRBV12-3/TRBV12-4	TRBJ2-1
CSASGGQLNTEAFF	TGCAGTGCTAGCGGGGGACAGCTGAACACTGAAGCTTTCTTT	many	TRBD1	TRBV20-1	TRBJ1-1
CASSYGRDTQYF	TGTGCCAGCAGTTATGGGAGGGATACGCAGTATTTT	many	NA	TRBV6-5	TRBJ2-3
CASSPGTGGNGYTF	TGTGCCAGCAGCCCCGGTACAGGGGGCAATGGCTACACCTTC	many	TRBD1	TRBV5-5	TRBJ1-2
CSAPPGTGRETQYF	TGCAGTGCTCCCCCCGGGACGGGGAGGGAGACCCAGTACTTC	many	NA	TRBV20-1	TRBJ2-5
CASSLVELAYEQYF	TGTGCCAGCAGCTTAGTGGAGTTAGCCTACGAGCAGTACTTC	many	NA	TRBV7-8	TRBJ2-7
CASRPAGLAGVGEQFF	TGTGCCAGCAGACCAGCGGGACTAGCGGGAGTTGGTGAGCAGTTCTTC	many	TRBD2	TRBV11-2	TRBJ2-1
CAIRRRADETQYF	TGTGCCATCAGAAGGAGGGCCGATGAGACCCAGTACTTC	NA	NA	TRBV10-3	TRBJ2-5
CASRPGEWEKLFF	TGTGCCAGCAGACCAGGGGAATGGGAAAAACTGTTTTTT	many	NA	TRBV6-2/TRBV6-3	TRBJ1-4
CSARYGREGLETQYF	TGCAGTGCTAGATACGGACGGGAGGGCCTTGAGACCCAGTACTTC	many	TRBD2	TRBV20-1	TRBJ2-5
CAISENGQGLGNEQFF	TGTGCCATCAGTGAGAACGGACAGGGGCTCGGCAATGAGCAGTTCTTC	many	TRBD1	TRBV10-3	TRBJ2-1
CASSPQGDYEQYF	TGTGCCAGCTCACCGCAGGGTGACTACGAGCAGTACTTC	many	NA	TRBV18	TRBJ2-7
CASSFAGGPYEQYF	TGCGCCAGCAGCTTTGCGGGAGGCCCCTACGAGCAGTACTTC	many	TRBD2	TRBV5-1	TRBJ2-7
CASSLEEGSYYNEQFF	TGTGCCAGCAGCTTAGAGGAGGGGAGCTACTACAATGAGCAGTTCTTC	NA	NA	TRBV7-6	TRBJ2-1
CASSKVGSGGFTGELFF	TGTGCCAGCAGCAAAGTTGGTAGCGGGGGATTCACCGGGGAGCTGTTTTTT	many	NA	TRBV21-1	TRBJ2-2
CATSVRVARTGKGAYEQYF	TGTGCCACCAGCGTTCGAGTTGCACGGACTGGGAAGGGCGCCTACGAGCAGTACTTC	many	NA	TRBV15	TRBJ2-7
CASSRQPQGTDTQYF	TGTGCCAGCTCCCGACAGCCACAGGGCACAGATACGCAGTATTTT	many	NA	TRBV7-2	TRBJ2-3
CSSPPGGTGQETQYF	TGCAGCTCCCCCCCAGGGGGAACGGGGCAAGAGACCCAGTACTTC	many	TRBD1	TRBV29-1	TRBJ2-5
CSVAWGGSYNEQFF	TGCAGCGTTGCTTGGGGTGGGTCCTACAATGAGCAGTTCTTC	many	NA	TRBV29-1	TRBJ2-1
CASSGHPSFRFHEQYF	TGTGCCAGCAGTGGCCATCCCAGCTTCAGGTTCCACGAGCAGTACTTC	many	NA	TRBV25-1	TRBJ2-7
CSGRPGLAGVETQYF	TGCAGTGGAAGACCGGGACTAGCGGGAGTTGAGACCCAGTACTTC	many	TRBD2	TRBV20-1	TRBJ2-5
CASSLGFTGGVDTQYF	TGTGCCAGCAGCTTAGGTTTTACAGGGGGCGTTGATACCCAGTACTTC	many	TRBD1	TRBV7-2	TRBJ2-5